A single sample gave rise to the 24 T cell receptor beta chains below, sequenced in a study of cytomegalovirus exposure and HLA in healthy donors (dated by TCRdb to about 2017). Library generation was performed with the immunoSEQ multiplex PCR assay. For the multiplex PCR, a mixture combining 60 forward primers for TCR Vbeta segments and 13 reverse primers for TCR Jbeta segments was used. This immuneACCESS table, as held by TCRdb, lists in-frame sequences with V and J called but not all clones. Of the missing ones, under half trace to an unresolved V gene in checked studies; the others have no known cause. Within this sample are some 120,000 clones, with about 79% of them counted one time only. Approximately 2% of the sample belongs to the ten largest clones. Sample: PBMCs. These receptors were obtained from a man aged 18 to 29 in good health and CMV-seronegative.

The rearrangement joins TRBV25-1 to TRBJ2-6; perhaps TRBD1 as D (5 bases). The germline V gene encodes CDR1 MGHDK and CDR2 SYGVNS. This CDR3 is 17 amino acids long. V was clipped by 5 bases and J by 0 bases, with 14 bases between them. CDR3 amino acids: CASSWGRVGSGANVLTF. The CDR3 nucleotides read TGTGCCAGCAGTTGGGGCAGAGTGGGCTCTGGGGCCAACGTCCTGACTTTC.

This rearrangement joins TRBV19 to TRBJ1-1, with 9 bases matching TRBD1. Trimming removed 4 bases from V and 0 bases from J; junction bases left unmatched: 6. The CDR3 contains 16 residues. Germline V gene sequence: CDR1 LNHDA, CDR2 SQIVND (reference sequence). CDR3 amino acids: CASSTTQGAMNTEAFF. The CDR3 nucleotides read TGTGCCAGTAGTACAACACAGGGGGCAATGAACACTGAAGCTTTCTTT.

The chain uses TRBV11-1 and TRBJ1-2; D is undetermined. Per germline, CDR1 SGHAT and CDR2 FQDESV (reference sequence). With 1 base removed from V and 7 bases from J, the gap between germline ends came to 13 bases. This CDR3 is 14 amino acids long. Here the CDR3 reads CASSLVQNDRGYTF. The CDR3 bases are TGTGCCAGCAGCTTAGTACAGAATGACCGTGGCTACACCTTC. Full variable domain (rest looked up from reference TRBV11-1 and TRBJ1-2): EAEVAQSPRYKITEKSQAVAFWCDPISGHATLYWYRQILGQGPELLVQFQDESVVDDSQLPKDRFSAERLKGVDSTLKIQPAELGDSAMYLCASSLVQNDRGYTFGSGTRLTVV.

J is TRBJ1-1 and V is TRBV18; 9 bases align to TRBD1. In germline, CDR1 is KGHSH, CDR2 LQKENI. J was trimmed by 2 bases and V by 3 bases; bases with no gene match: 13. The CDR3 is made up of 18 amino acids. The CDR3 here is CASSPGTGLRWANTEAFF. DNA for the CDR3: TGTGCCAGCTCACCCGGGACAGGGCTCCGTTGGGCAAACACTGAAGCTTTCTTT.

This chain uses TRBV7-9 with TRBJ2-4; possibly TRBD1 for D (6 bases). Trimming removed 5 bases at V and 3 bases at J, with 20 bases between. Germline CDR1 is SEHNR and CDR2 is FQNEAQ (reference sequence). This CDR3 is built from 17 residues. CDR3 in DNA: TGTGCCAGCAGCCATTTTACAGGGTTGATGGACAAAAACATTCAGTACTTC. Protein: CASSHFTGLMDKNIQYF.

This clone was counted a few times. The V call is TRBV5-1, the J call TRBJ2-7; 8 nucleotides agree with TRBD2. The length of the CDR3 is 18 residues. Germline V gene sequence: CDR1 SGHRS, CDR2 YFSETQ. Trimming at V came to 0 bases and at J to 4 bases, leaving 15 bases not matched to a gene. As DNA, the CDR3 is TGCGCCAGCAGCTTGGAGCAGCGGGAGCCTCCACCAACTTACGAGCAGTACGTC. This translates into CASSLEQREPPPTYEQYV.

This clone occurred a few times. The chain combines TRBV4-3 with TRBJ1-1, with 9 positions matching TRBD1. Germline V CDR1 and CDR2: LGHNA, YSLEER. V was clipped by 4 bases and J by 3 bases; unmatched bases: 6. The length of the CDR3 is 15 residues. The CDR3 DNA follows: TGCGCCAGCAGCCCCGCCCGACAGGGGGACACTGAAGCTTTCTTT. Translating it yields CASSPARQGDTEAFF.

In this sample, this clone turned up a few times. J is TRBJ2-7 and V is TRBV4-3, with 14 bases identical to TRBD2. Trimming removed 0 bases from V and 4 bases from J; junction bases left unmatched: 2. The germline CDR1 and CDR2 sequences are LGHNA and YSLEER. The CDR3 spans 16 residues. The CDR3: CASSQDRTSGRYEQYF. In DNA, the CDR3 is TGCGCCAGCAGCCAAGATAGGACTAGCGGGAGGTACGAGCAGTACTTC.

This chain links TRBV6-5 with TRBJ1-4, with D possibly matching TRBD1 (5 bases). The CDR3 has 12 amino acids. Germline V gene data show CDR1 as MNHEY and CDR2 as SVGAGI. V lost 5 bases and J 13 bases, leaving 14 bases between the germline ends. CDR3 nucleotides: TGTGCCAGCAGTCGGGGTGGGGGGAGACTGTTTTTT. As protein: CASSRGGGRLFF.

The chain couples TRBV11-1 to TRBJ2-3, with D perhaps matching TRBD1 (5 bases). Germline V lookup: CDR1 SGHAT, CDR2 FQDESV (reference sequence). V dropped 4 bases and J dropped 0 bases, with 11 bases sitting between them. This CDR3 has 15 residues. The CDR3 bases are TGTGCCAGCAGCTCCCGACAGCCTAGCACAGATACGCAGTATTTT. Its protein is CASSSRQPSTDTQYF.

CDR3 nucleotides: TGTGCCATCAGTGAATGGGAGCTAGCTAACTATGGCTACACCTTC. As protein: CAISEWELANYGYTF. The chain uses TRBV10-3 and TRBJ1-2; D remains unclear. V was clipped by 3 bases and J by 0 bases, with 11 bases between them. This CDR3 is 15 amino acids long. Germline V gives CDR1 ENHRY, CDR2 SYGVKD.

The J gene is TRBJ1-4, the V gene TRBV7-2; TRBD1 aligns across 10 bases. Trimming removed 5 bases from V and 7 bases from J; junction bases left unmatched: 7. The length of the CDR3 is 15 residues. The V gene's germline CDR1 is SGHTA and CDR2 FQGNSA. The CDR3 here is CASSNDRGRFEKLFF. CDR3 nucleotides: TGTGCCAGCAGCAACGACAGGGGGCGCTTTGAAAAACTGTTTTTT.

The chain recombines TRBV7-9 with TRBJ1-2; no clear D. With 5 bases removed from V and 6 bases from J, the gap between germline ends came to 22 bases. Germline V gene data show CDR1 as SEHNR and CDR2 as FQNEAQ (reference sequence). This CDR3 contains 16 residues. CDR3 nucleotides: TGTGCCAGCAGCGCACCTGAGAGTGCGGATATCGATGGCTACACCTTC. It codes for CASSAPESADIDGYTF. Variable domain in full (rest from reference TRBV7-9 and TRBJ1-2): DTGVSQNPRHKITKRGQNVTFRCDPISEHNRLYWYRQTLGQGPEFLTYFQNEAQLEKSRLLSDRFSAERPKGSFSTLEIQRTEQGDSAMYLCASSAPESADIDGYTFGSGTRLTVV.

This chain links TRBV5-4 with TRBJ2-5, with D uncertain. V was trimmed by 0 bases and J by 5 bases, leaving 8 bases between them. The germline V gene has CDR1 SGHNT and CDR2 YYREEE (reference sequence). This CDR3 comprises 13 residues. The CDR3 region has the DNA TGTGCCAGCAGCTTGGGACTCGAGGAGACCCAGTACTTC. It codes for CASSLGLEETQYF.

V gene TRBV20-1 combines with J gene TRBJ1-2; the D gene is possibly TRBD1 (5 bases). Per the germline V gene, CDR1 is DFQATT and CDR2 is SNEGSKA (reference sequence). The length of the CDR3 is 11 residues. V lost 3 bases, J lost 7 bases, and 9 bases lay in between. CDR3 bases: TGCAGTGCTAGGGACGGGGGTGGCTACACCTTC. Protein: CSARDGGGYTF.

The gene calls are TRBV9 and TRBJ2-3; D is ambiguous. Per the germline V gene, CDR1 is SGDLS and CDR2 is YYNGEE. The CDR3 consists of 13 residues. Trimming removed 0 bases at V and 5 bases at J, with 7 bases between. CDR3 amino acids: CASSVGQLDTQYF. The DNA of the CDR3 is TGTGCCAGCAGCGTAGGTCAATTAGATACGCAGTATTTT.

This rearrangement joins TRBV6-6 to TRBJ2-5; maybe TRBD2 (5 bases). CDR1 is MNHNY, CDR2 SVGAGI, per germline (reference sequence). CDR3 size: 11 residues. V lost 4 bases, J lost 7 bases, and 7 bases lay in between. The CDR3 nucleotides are TGTGCCAGCAGTTCTCGGGGGACCCAGTACTTC. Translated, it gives CASSSRGTQYF.

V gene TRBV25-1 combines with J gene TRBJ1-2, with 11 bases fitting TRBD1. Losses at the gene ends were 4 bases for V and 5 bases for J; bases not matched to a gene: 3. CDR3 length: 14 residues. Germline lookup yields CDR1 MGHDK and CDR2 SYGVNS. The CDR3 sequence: CASSGDRGGYGYTF. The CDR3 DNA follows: TGTGCCAGCAGTGGGGACAGGGGGGGATATGGCTACACCTTC.

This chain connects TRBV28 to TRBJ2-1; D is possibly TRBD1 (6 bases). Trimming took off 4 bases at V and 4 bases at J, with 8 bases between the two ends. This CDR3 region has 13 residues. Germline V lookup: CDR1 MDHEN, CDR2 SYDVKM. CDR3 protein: CASSSGQYNEQFF. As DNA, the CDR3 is TGTGCCAGCAGTTCCGGACAGTACAATGAGCAGTTCTTC.

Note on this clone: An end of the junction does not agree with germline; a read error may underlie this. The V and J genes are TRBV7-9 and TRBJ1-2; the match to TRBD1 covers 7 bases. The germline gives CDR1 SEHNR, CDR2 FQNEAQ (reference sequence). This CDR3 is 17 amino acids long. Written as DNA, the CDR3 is TGTTCCAGCAGCTTAGTCATCGGGGGCGGCAGGGGGTATGGCTACACCTTC. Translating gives CSSSLVIGGGRGYGYTF. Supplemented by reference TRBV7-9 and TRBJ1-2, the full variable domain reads DTGVSQNPRHKITKRGQNVTFRCDPISEHNRLYWYRQTLGQGPEFLTYFQNEAQLEKSRLLSDRFSAERPKGSFSTLEIQRTEQGDSAMYLCSSSLVIGGGRGYGYTFGSGTRLTVV.

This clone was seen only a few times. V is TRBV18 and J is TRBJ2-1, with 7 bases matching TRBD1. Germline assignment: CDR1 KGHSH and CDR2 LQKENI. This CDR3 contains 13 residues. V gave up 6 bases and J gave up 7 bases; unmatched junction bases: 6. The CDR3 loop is CASSTSTGNEQFF. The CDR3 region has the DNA TGTGCCAGCTCCACATCGACAGGGAATGAGCAGTTCTTC.

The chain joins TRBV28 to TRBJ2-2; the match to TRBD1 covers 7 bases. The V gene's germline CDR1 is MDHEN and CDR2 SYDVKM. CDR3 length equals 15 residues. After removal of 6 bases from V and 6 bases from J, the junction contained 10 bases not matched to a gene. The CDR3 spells CASSRPDRDAGELFF. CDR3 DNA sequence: TGTGCCAGCAGCAGACCTGACAGGGATGCCGGGGAGCTGTTTTTT. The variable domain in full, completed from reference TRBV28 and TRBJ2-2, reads DVKVTQSSRYLVKRTGEKVFLECVQDMDHENMFWYRQDPGLGLRLIYFSYDVKMKEKGDIPEGYSVSREKKERFSLILESASTNQTSMYLCASSRPDRDAGELFFGEGSRLTVL.

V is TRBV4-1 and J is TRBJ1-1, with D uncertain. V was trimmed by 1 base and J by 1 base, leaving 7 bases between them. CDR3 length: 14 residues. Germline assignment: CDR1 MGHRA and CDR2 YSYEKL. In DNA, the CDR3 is TGCGCCAGCAGCCAAGTCACAGCGAACACTGAAGCTTTCTTT. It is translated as CASSQVTANTEAFF.

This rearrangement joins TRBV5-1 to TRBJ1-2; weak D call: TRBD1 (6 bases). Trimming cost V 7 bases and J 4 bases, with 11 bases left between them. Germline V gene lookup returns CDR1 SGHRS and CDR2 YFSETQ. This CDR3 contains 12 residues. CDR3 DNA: TGCGCCAGCTACAGGGCGGGCTATGGCTACACCTTC. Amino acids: CASYRAGYGYTF.